This T cell receptor (beta chain) was sequenced during a study of blood T cell repertoires in COVID-19. On the study more broadly: The United States, Italy and Spain were the sources of the acute and convalescent COVID-19 samples. PBMCs, B-cell-depleted T cells, or T cells were the source of the cDNA or gDNA that made up the material.

In the original analysis: Reference gene primer amplification in the assay estimated nucleated cell counts. Some clones are missing from TCRdb's copy, which holds only in-frame ones; the method was immunoSEQ multiplex PCR. D and trimming were read from the DNA, whereas the V and J calls and clone size are those reported in that table. This sample has approximately 60,000 clones, with around four fifths found just once. Germline trimming cut 2 bases from V and 0 bases from J; bases unmatched to any gene: 3. The CDR3 spans 15 residues. Germline V gene data show CDR1 as SGHNT and CDR2 as YYREEE (reference sequence).

The genes are TRBV5-4 and TRBJ2-3; 7 bases fit TRBD1. This receptor was identified in a woman older than 75 with acute or convalescent COVID-19. The material sequenced was peripheral blood. CDR3 nucleotides: TGTGCCAGCAGCTTAGGGGGCCCCAGCACAGATACGCAGTATTTT. Translation gives CASSLGGPSTDTQYF.